These 24 T cell receptor beta chains originate from one sample sequenced in a study of shared clonotypes between healthy human individuals. Produced via immunoSEQ multiplex PCR; TCRdb's table is partial and in-frame only. The data show some 2 million clones, roughly 94% seen once. In the naive CD8 group, cells lacked CD45RO and were positively selected for CCR7, so terminally differentiated effector memory CD45RA+ cells were left out. Material: naive CD8+ T cells sorted from blood. The receptors originated from a man aged 18 to 29 in good health.

This clone was detected only a few times. The chain recombines TRBV7-3 with TRBJ2-7; TRBD1 agrees at 7 bases. The junction had 10 bases not matched to a gene; V was cut back by 2 bases and J by 0 bases. This CDR3 has 17 amino acids. Germline V gives CDR1 SGHTA, CDR2 FQGTGA. CDR3 DNA sequence: TGTGCCAGCAGCTTAGTTAAACCGGGACAGAGCTCCTACGAGCAGTACTTC. Its translation is CASSLVKPGQSSYEQYF.

This clone appeared once. This chain uses TRBV14 with TRBJ2-1, with 9 bases matching TRBD2. The germline CDR1 and CDR2 sequences are SGHDN and FVKESK. The CDR3 extends over 15 amino acids. Unmatched junction bases numbered 4, after V lost 0 bases and J lost 7 bases. The CDR3, as DNA: TGTGCCAGCAGCCAAGAGGGCGGGAGGGGGAATGAGCAGTTCTTC. This codes for CASSQEGGRGNEQFF. Drawing the rest from reference TRBV14 and TRBJ2-1, the complete variable domain is EAGVTQFPSHSVIEKGQTVTLRCDPISGHDNLYWYRRVMGKEIKFLLHFVKESKQDESGMPNNRFLAERTGGTYSTLKVQPAELEDSGVYFCASSQEGGRGNEQFFGPGTRLTVL.

The J gene is TRBJ2-1, the V gene TRBV11-2; tentatively, D is TRBD1 (6 bases). Trimming cost V 5 bases and J 2 bases, with 16 bases left between them. This CDR3 spans 16 amino acids. Germline V gives CDR1 SGHAT, CDR2 FQNNGV. CDR3 region: CASSPLFGQTYNEQFF. The CDR3, as DNA: TGTGCCAGCAGCCCGTTATTTGGACAGACCTACAATGAGCAGTTCTTC.

This clone has just a few counts. The sample holds other DNA sequences that translate to the same CDR3. The chain uses TRBV6-5 and TRBJ1-3; the D is unclear. CDR1 is MNHEY and CDR2 is SVGAGI in the germline V gene. The V end lost 0 bases, the J end lost 1 base, and 7 bases lay between the germline ends. The CDR3 loop spans 15 amino acids. The CDR3 DNA is TGTGCCAGCAGTTACTCTTCTGGTTCTGGAAACACCATATATTTT. Translating it yields CASSYSSGSGNTIYF.

This clone was seen a single time. CDR3 DNA: TGTGCCAGCAGTTACCGACTAAACTACGAGCAGTACTTC. It is translated as CASSYRLNYEQYF. The chain uses TRBV6-5 and TRBJ2-7; D may be TRBD2 (5 bases). From germline, CDR1 is MNHEY and CDR2 SVGAGI. The V and J ends lost 2 bases and 3 bases respectively, with 8 bases between them. This CDR3 comprises 13 residues.

The genes are TRBV28 and TRBJ2-2; D may be TRBD2 (6 bases). V was cut by 7 bases and J by 4 bases, with 13 bases left in between. Looked up from germline, CDR1 is MDHEN and CDR2 is SYDVKM. CDR3 length: 14 residues. The CDR3 region is CASIVQGGTGELFF. Written as DNA, the CDR3 is TGTGCCAGCATCGTTCAGGGAGGCACCGGGGAGCTGTTTTTT.

The gene calls are TRBV4-3 and TRBJ2-1; D is possibly TRBD2 (5 bases). The CDR3 covers 14 residues. Trimming took 1 base from V and 6 from J, leaving 10 bases between them. From germline, CDR1 is LGHNA and CDR2 YSLEER. The CDR3 DNA reads as TGCGCCAGCAGCCAAGTTCCTAGCTCCAATGAGCAGTTCTTC. As protein: CASSQVPSSNEQFF.

This clone was observed a single time. The rearrangement joins TRBV2 to TRBJ2-3; D uncertain. With 7 bases removed from V and 4 bases from J, the gap between germline ends came to 18 bases. The germline gives CDR1 SNHLY, CDR2 FYNNEI. The CDR3 loop spans 15 amino acids. The chain's CDR3 is CASTKVEAVADTQYF. Written as DNA, the CDR3 is TGTGCCAGCACAAAGGTAGAGGCTGTTGCAGATACGCAGTATTTT.

A word on this clone: In the same sample, other DNA sequences code for this CDR3. The chain employs TRBV5-4 and TRBJ2-7; D call uncertain. The CDR3 covers 13 residues. Germline loops: CDR1 SGHNT, CDR2 YYREEE (reference sequence). V gave up 4 bases and J gave up 2 bases, with 10 bases separating them. CDR3 in DNA: TGTGCCAGCAGCCCCGACGGTCCCTACGAGCAGTACTTC. Translation: CASSPDGPYEQYF.

This clone was observed a single time. The chain recombines TRBV11-3 with TRBJ1-2, with D perhaps matching TRBD1 (5 bases). The ends were cut back, 1 base at V and 2 bases at J, with 14 bases in the middle. Germline V gives CDR1 SGHNT, CDR2 YENEEA. There are 16 residues in the CDR3. The CDR3 region is CASSLGSPTVNYGYTF. CDR3 coding DNA: TGTGCCAGCAGCTTAGGGTCCCCGACAGTGAACTATGGCTACACCTTC. Together with reference TRBV11-3 and TRBJ1-2, the CDR3 gives the full variable domain: EAGVVQSPRYKIIEKKQPVAFWCNPISGHNTLYWYLQNLGQGPELLIRYENEEAVDDSQLPKDRFSAERLKGVDSTLKIQPAELGDSAVYLCASSLGSPTVNYGYTFGSGTRLTVV.

This clone was found a few times. The sample carries other DNA sequences with the same CDR3. The V call is TRBV6-1, the J call TRBJ2-7; D gene uncertain. This CDR3 is built from 11 residues. V gave up 2 bases and J gave up 3 bases, with 2 bases separating them. Germline loops: CDR1 MNHNS, CDR2 SASEGT. Here the CDR3 reads CASSEFYEQYF. In nucleotides, the CDR3 is TGTGCCAGCAGTGAATTCTACGAGCAGTACTTC.

CDR3 region: CASSSPGQEKNIQYF. In DNA, the CDR3 is TGTGCCAGCAGCTCCCCGGGACAGGAGAAAAACATTCAGTACTTC. The J gene is TRBJ2-4, the V gene TRBV7-9; 8 nucleotides align to TRBD1. With 4 bases clipped from V and 4 bases from J, the junction kept 6 bases outside the gene matches. This CDR3 has 15 residues. Germline V gene lookup returns CDR1 SEHNR and CDR2 FQNEAQ (reference sequence).

The chain couples TRBV9 to TRBJ2-3; D remains unclear. Trimming stripped 4 bases from V and 0 bases from J, with 9 bases between. This CDR3 region has 14 residues. Germline V gene data show CDR1 as SGDLS and CDR2 as YYNGEE. In DNA form, the CDR3 reads TGTGCCAGCAGCCTGTTCGGGAGCACAGATACGCAGTATTTT. It encodes CASSLFGSTDTQYF. Based on the CDR3 plus reference TRBV9 and TRBJ2-3, the full variable domain is DSGVTQTPKHLITATGQRVTLRCSPRSGDLSVYWYQQSLDQGLQFLIQYYNGEERAKGNILERFSAQQFPDLHSELNLSSLELGDSALYFCASSLFGSTDTQYFGPGTRLTVL.

The rearrangement links TRBV10-3 to TRBJ2-7, with 7 positions matching TRBD1. The CDR3 consists of 15 residues. J was trimmed by 3 bases and V by 0 bases; bases with no gene match: 5. Germline V CDR1 and CDR2: ENHRY, SYGVKD. The CDR3 loop is CAISESGTEYYEQYF. CDR3 nucleotides: TGTGCCATCAGTGAGTCAGGGACAGAATACTACGAGCAGTACTTC.

V is TRBV5-1 and J is TRBJ1-2; the D is unclear. Germline V gene lookup returns CDR1 SGHRS and CDR2 YFSETQ. V shed 0 bases and J shed 2 bases, with 8 bases lying between them. The length of the CDR3 is 14 residues. CDR3 in amino acids: CASSLVPINYGYTF. As DNA, the CDR3 is TGCGCCAGCAGCTTGGTCCCAATAAACTATGGCTACACCTTC.

The chain carries TRBV4-1 and TRBJ1-2; D may be TRBD1 (6 bases). With 4 bases removed from V and 8 bases from J, the gap between germline ends came to 17 bases. From germline, CDR1 is MGHRA and CDR2 YSYEKL. The CDR3 runs 14 residues. CDR3 sequence reads: CASSRSPGAEGYTF. The CDR3 DNA sequence: TGCGCCAGCAGCCGCTCCCCGGGGGCGGAGGGCTACACCTTC.

V and J are TRBV10-3 and TRBJ2-3; D perhaps matches TRBD1 (5 bases). The V and J ends lost 9 bases and 6 bases respectively, with 19 bases between them. The germline V gene encodes CDR1 ENHRY and CDR2 SYGVKD. CDR3 length: 14 amino acids. CDR3 nucleotides: TGTGCCATAACGCAGGGCTCGCGTACGGATACGCAGTATTTT. Protein product: CAITQGSRTDTQYF.

The sample holds one count of this clone. Additional DNA sequences in this sample encode the identical CDR3. The chain is built from TRBV6-5 and TRBJ2-2; D possibly corresponds to TRBD2 (5 bases). The CDR3 is made up of 13 amino acids. The germline V gene encodes CDR1 MNHEY and CDR2 SVGAGI. Trimming took 2 bases from V and 6 from J, leaving 7 bases between them. CDR3 in amino acids: CASSYRESGELFF. CDR3 coding DNA: TGTGCCAGCAGTTACAGGGAGTCCGGGGAGCTGTTTTTT.

The chain uses TRBV7-9 and TRBJ2-3; perhaps TRBD1 as D (5 bases). Germline V gives CDR1 SEHNR, CDR2 FQNEAQ (reference sequence). V was shortened by 5 bases and J by 0 bases, with 18 bases between the two germline ends. There are 17 residues in the CDR3. CDR3 nucleotide sequence: TGTGCCAGCAGCCCCCTTAACAGGATATCTAGCACAGATACGCAGTATTTT. It specifies CASSPLNRISSTDTQYF.

The chain uses TRBV19 and TRBJ1-1, with a weak D call TRBD1 (5 bases). There are 15 residues in the CDR3. Trimming took off 8 bases at V and 1 base at J, with 17 bases between the two ends. The germline V gene encodes CDR1 LNHDA and CDR2 SQIVND (reference sequence). The CDR3 spells CASQPHRGSNTEAFF. DNA of the CDR3: TGTGCCAGTCAACCCCACCGGGGCTCGAACACTGAAGCTTTCTTT.

This rearrangement joins TRBV19 to TRBJ2-7; tentative D call: TRBD2 (5 bases). CDR1 and CDR2 from the germline V gene are LNHDA and SQIVND (reference sequence). The CDR3 spans 12 residues. V lost 8 bases and J 7 bases, leaving 15 bases between the germline ends. CDR3: CASSHMRGEQYF. CDR3 coding DNA: TGTGCCAGTTCCCATATGCGCGGGGAGCAGTACTTC.

The chain recombines TRBV19 with TRBJ2-1; D tentatively reads TRBD1 or TRBD2 (5 bases each). V lost 1 base to trimming and J lost 8 bases, with 18 bases between them. Germline V gene sequence: CDR1 LNHDA, CDR2 SQIVND (reference sequence). This CDR3 is built from 16 residues. DNA for the CDR3: TGTGCCAGTAGTATAGGTGGGGGTACCGCTCGGCATGAGCAGTTCTTC. Amino acids: CASSIGGGTARHEQFF.

A single count supports this clone. The chain has TRBV29-1 and TRBJ1-2; tentative D call: TRBD1 (5 bases). Trimming pared 6 bases from V and 1 base from J, leaving 12 bases between. Germline V gene sequence: CDR1 SQVTM, CDR2 ANQGSEA. The CDR3 runs to 13 residues. This chain's CDR3 is CSVPVQDNYGYTF. The CDR3 nucleotides are TGCAGCGTCCCCGTACAGGATAACTATGGCTACACCTTC.

This sequence joins TRBV6-5 and TRBJ1-1, with a weak D call TRBD1 (5 bases). The CDR3 loop spans 11 amino acids. Germline assignment: CDR1 MNHEY and CDR2 SVGAGI. Trimming cost V 5 bases and J 8 bases, with 9 bases left between them. The CDR3 DNA sequence: TGTGCCAGCAGTAAGGGGCACGAAGCTTTCTTT. This codes for CASSKGHEAFF.